A selection of T cell receptor beta chains follows, all from one sample in a study of blood T cell repertoires in COVID-19. This table comes from immunoSEQ multiplex PCR, and its TCRdb copy is limited to in-frame clones, with some not included. Of over 200,000 clones listed, just under 90% were seen once; the top ten hold roughly 3%. The sequencing input was peripheral blood. These receptors all come from a man aged 30-40 years with COVID-19, enrolled during active disease. The CDR3 runs from the conserved cysteine through the conserved F or W. Fields, in order: D gene, CDR3 length, clone size, J gene, V gene, CDR3 protein, CDR3 DNA. The D gene is left open where the match is weak. A clone size is listed for some rows: how often the clone was seen (once, few, many), or a class if it is expanded.

. | 12 | . | TRBJ1-1 | TRBV3-1/TRBV3-2 | CASGPGVTEAFF | TGTGCCAGTGGGCCGGGGGTCACTGAAGCTTTCTTT
. | 12 | . | TRBJ1-2 | TRBV19 | CASKTGSHGYTF | TGTGCCAGTAAGACAGGTTCGCATGGCTACACCTTC
. | 14 | . | TRBJ2-1 | TRBV10-3 | CAIKTQGTHNEQFF | TGTGCCATAAAAACCCAGGGGACCCACAATGAGCAGTTCTTC
. | 16 | . | TRBJ1-3 | TRBV7-5 | CARSLEGGPFGNTIYF | TGTGCCAGAAGCTTAGAGGGGGGGCCCTTTGGAAACACCATATATTTT
. | 15 | once | TRBJ1-2 | TRBV30 | CAWSGTLIANYGYTF | TGTGCCTGGAGTGGGACACTTATAGCTAACTATGGCTACACCTTC
. | 11 | . | TRBJ1-2 | TRBV30 | CAWSVGNGYTF | TGTGCCTGGAGTGTCGGGAATGGCTACACCTTC
. | 18 | . | TRBJ1-3 | TRBV21-1 | CASSTRPGQGDRGNTIYF | TGTGCCAGCAGCACCCGACCGGGACAGGGGGACCGTGGAAACACCATATATTTT
TRBD2 | 16 | . | TRBJ2-1 | TRBV19 | CATTISGRNSYNEQFF | TGTGCCACCACTATTAGCGGGAGGAACTCCTACAATGAGCAGTTCTTC
TRBD1 | 14 | . | TRBJ1-3 | TRBV4-2 | CASSQVGQGGTIYF | TGTGCCAGCAGCCAGGTCGGACAGGGAGGCACCATATATTTT
. | 14 | . | TRBJ1-3 | TRBV2 | CASRQSTGGNTIYF | TGTGCCAGCAGACAGTCCACCGGAGGAAACACCATATATTTT
. | 15 | . | TRBJ1-2 | TRBV19 | CASSIRLDRFYGYTF | TGTGCCAGTAGTATAAGGCTTGACAGATTCTATGGCTACACCTTC
. | 13 | . | TRBJ1-5 | TRBV18 | CASSPGGNQPQHF | TGTGCCAGCTCACCAGGGGGGAATCAGCCCCAGCATTTT
TRBD1 | 16 | . | TRBJ1-2 | TRBV11-2 | CASSATPGTGDYGYTF | TGTGCCAGCAGCGCGACGCCGGGGACAGGGGACTATGGCTACACCTTC
. | 13 | . | TRBJ2-7 | TRBV7-9 | CASSLVPDYEQYF | TGTGCCAGCAGCTTAGTTCCAGACTACGAGCAGTACTTC
TRBD1 | 13 | . | TRBJ1-1 | TRBV2 | CASSVGQGTEAFF | TGTGCCAGCAGTGTGGGACAGGGGACTGAAGCTTTCTTT
. | 13 | . | TRBJ1-6 | TRBV5-1 | CASRAGENSPLHF | TGCGCCAGCAGGGCAGGGGAAAATTCACCCCTCCACTTT
. | 15 | . | TRBJ2-2 | TRBV2 | CASSLDSANTGELFF | TGTGCCAGCAGCCTCGACAGCGCGAACACCGGGGAGCTGTTTTTT
. | 15 | . | TRBJ1-5 | TRBV5-5 | CASSWGGASNQPQHF | TGTGCCAGCAGCTGGGGAGGGGCGTCCAATCAGCCCCAGCATTTT
TRBD2 | 15 | . | TRBJ2-7 | TRBV5-6 | CASSQAPSGGYEQYF | TGTGCCAGCAGCCAAGCCCCTAGCGGGGGCTACGAGCAGTACTTC
. | 15 | . | TRBJ1-1 | TRBV7-3 | CASSLLYPPAAEAFF | TGTGCCAGCAGCTTATTGTATCCTCCAGCGGCTGAAGCTTTCTTT
TRBD2 | 16 | . | TRBJ2-1 | TRBV6-6 | CASRTGTSLTIMEQFF | TGTGCCAGCAGGACCGGGACTAGCCTCACCATCATGGAGCAGTTCTTC
. | 14 | . | TRBJ2-3 | TRBV19 | CASSWGQGGGTQYF | TGTGCCAGTAGTTGGGGGCAGGGAGGGGGTACGCAGTATTTT
. | 10 | once | TRBJ2-1 | TRBV2 | CASSRNEQFF | TGTGCCAGCAGTCGCAATGAGCAGTTCTTC
TRBD1 | 14 | once | TRBJ1-4 | TRBV14 | CASSSGQAVEKLFF | TGTGCCAGCAGCTCTGGACAGGCCGTCGAAAAACTGTTTTTT
TRBD1 | 16 | . | TRBJ2-1 | TRBV29-1 | CSVEGVRDRAYNEQFF | TGCAGCGTTGAAGGGGTCCGGGACAGGGCCTACAATGAGCAGTTCTTC
. | 15 | . | TRBJ1-5 | TRBV30 | CAWRLGGAGNQPQHF | TGTGCCTGGCGACTCGGGGGGGCCGGCAATCAGCCCCAGCATTTT
. | 17 | . | TRBJ2-1 | TRBV18 | CASSPPSTRKPYNEQFF | TGTGCCAGCTCACCACCGTCCACCAGAAAACCCTACAATGAGCAGTTCTTC
TRBD1 | 15 | . | TRBJ1-2 | TRBV7-9 | CASWTGEDKVRGYTF | TGTGCCAGCTGGACAGGGGAGGATAAGGTCAGAGGCTACACCTTC
TRBD2 | 16 | . | TRBJ2-3 | TRBV5-8 | CASSLTLAGSTDTQYF | TGTGCCAGCAGCTTGACGCTAGCGGGGAGCACAGATACGCAGTATTTT
TRBD1 | 15 | . | TRBJ1-2 | TRBV4-3 | CASSQQPTGNYGYTF | TGCGCCAGCAGCCAGCAGCCGACAGGGAACTATGGCTACACCTTC
TRBD2 | 17 | . | TRBJ2-7 | TRBV27 | CASSLTSGGPVGDEQYF | TGTGCCAGCAGTTTAACTAGCGGGGGCCCCGTGGGGGACGAGCAGTACTTC
. | 14 | . | TRBJ1-6 | TRBV7-2 | CASSLGTGNSPLHF | TGTGCCAGCAGCTTAGGGACGGGGAATTCACCCCTCCACTTT
TRBD1 | 15 | . | TRBJ2-7 | TRBV19 | CASSPQTGIRYEQYF | TGTGCCAGTAGTCCTCAGACAGGGATCCGCTACGAGCAGTACTTC
TRBD1 | 15 | . | TRBJ2-7 | TRBV7-2 | CASSLVGTGNNEQYF | TGTGCCAGCAGCTTAGTTGGGACAGGGAACAACGAGCAGTACTTC
. | 14 | . | TRBJ1-6 | TRBV7-8 | CASSLGGGNSPLHF | TGTGCCAGCAGCTTAGGAGGGGGAAATTCACCCCTCCACTTT
. | 13 | . | TRBJ2-5 | TRBV7-3 | CASSLLPGETQYF | TGTGCCAGCAGCTTGCTACCAGGGGAGACCCAGTACTTC
TRBD2 | 17 | . | TRBJ2-1 | TRBV5-4 | CASSLGGRTSGANEQFF | TGTGCCAGCAGCTTGGGGGGCCGGACTAGCGGGGCCAATGAGCAGTTCTTC
TRBD2 | 17 | . | TRBJ2-1 | TRBV28 | CASSLNQGREGVDEQFF | TGTGCCAGCAGTTTAAATCAGGGGCGGGAGGGCGTCGATGAGCAGTTCTTC
. | 13 | . | TRBJ1-1 | TRBV27 | CASSWGGHTEAFF | TGTGCCAGCAGTTGGGGAGGGCACACTGAAGCTTTCTTT
TRBD1 | 16 | . | TRBJ2-2 | TRBV2 | CASTGRGIWNTGELFF | TGTGCCAGCACAGGCAGGGGGATATGGAACACCGGGGAGCTGTTTTTT
. | 15 | once | TRBJ1-1 | TRBV4-3 | CASSQGQLLNTEAFF | TGCGCCAGCAGCCAAGGACAGTTACTGAACACTGAAGCTTTCTTT
TRBD2 | 15 | . | TRBJ2-1 | TRBV30 | CAWSVRLAGGDEQFF | TGTGCCTGGAGTGTGCGACTAGCGGGAGGGGATGAGCAGTTCTTC
TRBD1 | 15 | . | TRBJ2-5 | TRBV9 | CASSAPGQGEETQYF | TGTGCCAGCAGTGCACCGGGACAGGGGGAAGAGACCCAGTACTTC